This TCR beta chain was sequenced during a study of blood T cells in healthy people across ages. Overall study context: Through template switching, about one barcoded beta molecule was captured per two T cells, as measured in model experiments.

The study, taken as a whole, reports: Comparison with aged donors showed that long-lived donors had more naive CD4+ cells and higher diversity.

Trimming removed 3 bases at V and 4 bases at J, with 17 bases between. Germline values: CDR1 DFQATT, CDR2 SNEGSKA (reference sequence). There are 15 residues in the CDR3. There are a few counts of this clonotype. As yet, its antigen is unknown. Primers used in a second PCR of about 6 to 12 cycles were a sample-barcoded 5' primer and a J-beta primer mix. Unique molecular identifiers of 12 random nucleotides labeled each cDNA. From the 5' RACE reads, TCRdb called clonotypes with MiXCR, one entry per CDR3 protein. Of approximately 1.5 million distinct CDR3 sequences detected, under 55% appear once; the ten largest clones hold 4%.

The TCR comes from a woman aged 18-35 years in good health. Sequencing was carried out using blood. The V and J genes are TRBV20-1 and TRBJ2-3, with D possibly called TRBD1 or TRBD2 (5 bases each). The chain's CDR3 is CSARVAGSRADTQYF. The CDR3 bases are TGCAGTGCTAGGGTCGCGGGTTCCAGGGCAGATACGCAGTATTTT.